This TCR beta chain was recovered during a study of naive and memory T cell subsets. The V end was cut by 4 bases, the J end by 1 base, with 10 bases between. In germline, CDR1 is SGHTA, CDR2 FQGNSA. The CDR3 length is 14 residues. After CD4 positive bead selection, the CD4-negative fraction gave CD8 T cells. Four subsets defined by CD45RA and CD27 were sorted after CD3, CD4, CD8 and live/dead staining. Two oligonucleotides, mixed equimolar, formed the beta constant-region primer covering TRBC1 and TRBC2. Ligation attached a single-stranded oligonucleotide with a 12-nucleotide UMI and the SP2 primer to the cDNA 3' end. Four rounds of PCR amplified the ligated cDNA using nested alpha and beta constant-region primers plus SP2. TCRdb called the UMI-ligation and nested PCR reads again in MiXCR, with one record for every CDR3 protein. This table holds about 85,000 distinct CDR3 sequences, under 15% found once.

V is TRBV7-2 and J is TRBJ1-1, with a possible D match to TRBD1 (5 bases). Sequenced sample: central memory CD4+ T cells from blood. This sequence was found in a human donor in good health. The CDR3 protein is CASSSNGGNTEAFF. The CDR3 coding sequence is TGTGCCAGCAGCTCCAACGGGGGGAACACTGAAGCTTTCTTT.